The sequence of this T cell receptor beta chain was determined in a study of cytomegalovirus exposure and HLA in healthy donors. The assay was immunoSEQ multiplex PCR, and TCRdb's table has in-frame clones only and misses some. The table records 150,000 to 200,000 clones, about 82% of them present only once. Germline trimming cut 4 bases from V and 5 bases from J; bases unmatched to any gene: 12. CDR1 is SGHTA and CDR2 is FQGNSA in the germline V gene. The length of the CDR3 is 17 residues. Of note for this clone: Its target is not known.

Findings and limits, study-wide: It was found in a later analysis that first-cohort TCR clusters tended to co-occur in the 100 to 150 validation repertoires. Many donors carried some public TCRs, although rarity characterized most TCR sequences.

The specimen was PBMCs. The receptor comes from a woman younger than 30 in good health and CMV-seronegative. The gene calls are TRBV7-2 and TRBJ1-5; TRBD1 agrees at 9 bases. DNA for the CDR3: TGTGCCAGCAGCTCAGCTGTGGGACAGGGCGGGGATCAGCCCCAGCATTTT. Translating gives CASSSAVGQGGDQPQHF.